This T cell receptor beta chain was retrieved from a study of blood T cell repertoires in COVID-19. Whole-study context: The United States, Italy and Spain provided the acute and convalescent COVID-19 samples. Nucleic acid was either cDNA or gDNA, and it came from T cells, B-cell-depleted T cells, or PBMCs.

Looked up from germline, CDR1 is MDHEN and CDR2 is SYDVKM. Trimming at V came to 6 bases and at J to 2 bases, leaving 10 bases not matched to a gene. The CDR3 consists of 16 residues. Source study methods: Estimates of nucleated cell counts were drawn from the amplification of reference gene primers. TCRdb keeps only in-frame clones here, not all; method: immunoSEQ multiplex PCR. V and J calls and clone size come straight from that table; D and trimming were deduced from the DNA. The data show more than 95,000 clones, about 90% seen once. This clone came up many times. The TCR comes from a human donor in a cohort sampled during active COVID-19. Sequencing was performed on peripheral blood. The chain employs TRBV28 and TRBJ2-7; TRBD2 matches 10 bases. CDR3 in amino acids: CASSSGAAGGPYEQYF. CDR3 sequence (DNA): TGTGCCAGCAGCTCTGGGGCAGCGGGAGGGCCCTACGAGCAGTACTTC.